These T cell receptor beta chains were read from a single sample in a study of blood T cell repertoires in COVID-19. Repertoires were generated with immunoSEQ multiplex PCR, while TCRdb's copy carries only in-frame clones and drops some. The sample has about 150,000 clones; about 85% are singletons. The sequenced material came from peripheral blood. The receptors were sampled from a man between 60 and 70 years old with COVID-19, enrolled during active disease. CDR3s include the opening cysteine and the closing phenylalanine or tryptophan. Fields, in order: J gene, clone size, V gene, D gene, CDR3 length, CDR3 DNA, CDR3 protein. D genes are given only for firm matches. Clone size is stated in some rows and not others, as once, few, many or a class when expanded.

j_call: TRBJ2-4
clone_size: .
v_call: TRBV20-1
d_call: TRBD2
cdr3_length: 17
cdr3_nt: TGCAGTGCTAGTCCGGGACTAGCGGTACGAGCCAAAAACATTCAGTACTTC
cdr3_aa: CSASPGLAVRAKNIQYF

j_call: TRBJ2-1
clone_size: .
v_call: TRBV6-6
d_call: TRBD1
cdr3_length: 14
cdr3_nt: TGTGCCAGCGGTAAGACAGGGTTTCGGGGTGAGCAGTTCTTC
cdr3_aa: CASGKTGFRGEQFF

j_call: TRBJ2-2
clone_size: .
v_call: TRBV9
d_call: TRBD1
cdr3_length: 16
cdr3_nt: TGTGCCAGCAGCGTTACACCGGGACAGGACACCGGGGAGCTGTTTTTT
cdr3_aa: CASSVTPGQDTGELFF

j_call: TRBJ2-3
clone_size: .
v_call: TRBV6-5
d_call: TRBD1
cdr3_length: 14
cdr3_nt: TGTGCCAGTGGGACAGTACATTCGGCGGATACGCAGTATTTT
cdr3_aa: CASGTVHSADTQYF

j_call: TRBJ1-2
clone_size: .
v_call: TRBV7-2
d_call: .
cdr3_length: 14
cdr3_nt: TGTGCCAGCAGACTTAATAAAAGGGGCTCTGGCTACACCTTC
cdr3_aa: CASRLNKRGSGYTF

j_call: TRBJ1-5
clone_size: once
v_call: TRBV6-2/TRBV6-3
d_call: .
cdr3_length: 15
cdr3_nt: TGTGCCAGCAGTTACCAGGGCTTGGGCAATCAGCCCCAGCATTTT
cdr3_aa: CASSYQGLGNQPQHF

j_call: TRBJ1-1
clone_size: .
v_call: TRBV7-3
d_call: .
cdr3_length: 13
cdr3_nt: TGTGCCAGCAGCTCTTCCCGGGACACTGAAGCTTTCTTT
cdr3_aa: CASSSSRDTEAFF

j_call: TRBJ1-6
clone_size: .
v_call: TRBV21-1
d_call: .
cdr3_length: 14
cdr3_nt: TGTGCCAGCAGCAAAGGCCAGGGCAATTCACCCCTCCACTTT
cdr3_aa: CASSKGQGNSPLHF

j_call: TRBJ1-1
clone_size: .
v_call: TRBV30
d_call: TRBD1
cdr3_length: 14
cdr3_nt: TGTGCCTGGAGTGTCGGATACAGGGGGCCTGAAGCTTTCTTT
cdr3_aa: CAWSVGYRGPEAFF

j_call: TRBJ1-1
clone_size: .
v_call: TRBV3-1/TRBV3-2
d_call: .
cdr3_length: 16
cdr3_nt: TGTGCCAGCAGCCAAGGAGGAACGGTAGAAAACACTGAAGCTTTCTTT
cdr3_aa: CASSQGGTVENTEAFF

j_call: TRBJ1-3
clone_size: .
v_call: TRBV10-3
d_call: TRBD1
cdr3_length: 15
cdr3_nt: TGTGCCGCAAGACGACAGGGGAGCGATGGAAACACCATATATTTT
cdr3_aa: CAARRQGSDGNTIYF

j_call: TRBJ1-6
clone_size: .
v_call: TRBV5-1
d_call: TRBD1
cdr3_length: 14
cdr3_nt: TGCGCCAGCAGCTTGGACAGGGGGGACTCACCCCTCCACTTT
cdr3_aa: CASSLDRGDSPLHF

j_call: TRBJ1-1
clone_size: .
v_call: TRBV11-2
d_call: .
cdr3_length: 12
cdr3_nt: TGTGCCAGCAGCCAGATAGGTGAGAGGGCTTTCTTT
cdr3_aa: CASSQIGERAFF

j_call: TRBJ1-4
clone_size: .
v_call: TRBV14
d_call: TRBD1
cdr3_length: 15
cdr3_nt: TGTGCCAGCAGCGGACAGCAGGGGGCCAGAGAAAAACTGTTTTTT
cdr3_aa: CASSGQQGAREKLFF

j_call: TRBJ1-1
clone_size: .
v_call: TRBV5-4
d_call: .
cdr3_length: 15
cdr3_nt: TGTGCCAGCAGCAAGGCGGCTGGACACACCACTGAAGCTTTCTTT
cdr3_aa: CASSKAAGHTTEAFF

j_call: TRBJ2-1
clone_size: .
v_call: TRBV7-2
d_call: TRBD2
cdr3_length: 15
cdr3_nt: TGTGCCAGCAGCTCGACTAGCTCTACCTACAATGAGCAGTTCTTC
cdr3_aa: CASSSTSSTYNEQFF

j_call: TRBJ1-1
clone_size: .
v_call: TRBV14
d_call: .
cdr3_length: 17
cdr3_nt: TGTGCCAGCAGCCAATCCCCGTTGAGGCAGGGGAACACTGAAGCTTTCTTT
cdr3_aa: CASSQSPLRQGNTEAFF

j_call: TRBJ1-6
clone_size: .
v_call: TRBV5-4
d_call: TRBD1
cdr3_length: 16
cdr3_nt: TGTGCCAGCAGCCCGGGACAGGCCCGGGATAATTCACCCCTCCACTTT
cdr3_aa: CASSPGQARDNSPLHF

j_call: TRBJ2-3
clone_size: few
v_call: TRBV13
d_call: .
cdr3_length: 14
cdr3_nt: TGTGCCAGCAGCTCAGACTATGAAATAGATACGCAGTATTTT
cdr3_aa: CASSSDYEIDTQYF

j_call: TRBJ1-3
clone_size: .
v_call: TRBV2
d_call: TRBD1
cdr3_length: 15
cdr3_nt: TGTGCCAGCAGACTGACAGGGCCCTCTGGAAACACCATATATTTT
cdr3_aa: CASRLTGPSGNTIYF

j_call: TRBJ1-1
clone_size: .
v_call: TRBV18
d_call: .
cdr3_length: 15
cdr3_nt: TGTGCCAGCTCACCATTGCACGCAGGGGACGCTGAAGCTTTCTTT
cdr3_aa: CASSPLHAGDAEAFF

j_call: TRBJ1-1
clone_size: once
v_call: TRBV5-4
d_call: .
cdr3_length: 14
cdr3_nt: TGTGCCAGCAACCGCCCGCCGGGGGATGCTGAAGCTTTCTTT
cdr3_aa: CASNRPPGDAEAFF

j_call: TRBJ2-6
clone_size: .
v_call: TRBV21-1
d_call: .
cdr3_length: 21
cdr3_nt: TGTGCCAGCAGCAAGTCTTTGTCCTGGCGGAAGTTACACTCTGGGGCCAACGTCCTGACTTTC
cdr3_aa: CASSKSLSWRKLHSGANVLTF

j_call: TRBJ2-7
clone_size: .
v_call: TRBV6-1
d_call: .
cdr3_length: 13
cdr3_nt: TGTGCCAGCAGTGAAGCGCAGATCTACGAGCAGTACTTC
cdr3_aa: CASSEAQIYEQYF

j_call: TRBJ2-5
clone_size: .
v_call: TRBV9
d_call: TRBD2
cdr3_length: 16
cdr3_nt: TGTGCCAGCAGCGAGGGACTAGCGGGTACTTGGGAGACCCAGTACTTC
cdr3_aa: CASSEGLAGTWETQYF

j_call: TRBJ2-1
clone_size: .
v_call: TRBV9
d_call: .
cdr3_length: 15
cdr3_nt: TGTGCCAGCAGCTATAATACTGGGGCTGATGGTGAGCAGTTCTTC
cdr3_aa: CASSYNTGADGEQFF

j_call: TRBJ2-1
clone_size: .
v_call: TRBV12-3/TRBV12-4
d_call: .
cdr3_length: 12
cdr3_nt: TGTGCCAGCTGCTTTATGGGGCCTCGGCAGTTCTTC
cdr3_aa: CASCFMGPRQFF

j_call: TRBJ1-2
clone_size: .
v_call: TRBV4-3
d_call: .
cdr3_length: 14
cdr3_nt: TGCGCCAGCAGCCAAGAACAGCGGGACTATGGCTACACCTTC
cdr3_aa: CASSQEQRDYGYTF

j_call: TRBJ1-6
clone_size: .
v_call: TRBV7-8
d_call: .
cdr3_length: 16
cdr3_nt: TGTGCCAGCCGACAGAGGGGGGGGCTCGATAATTCACCCCTCCACTTT
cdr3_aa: CASRQRGGLDNSPLHF

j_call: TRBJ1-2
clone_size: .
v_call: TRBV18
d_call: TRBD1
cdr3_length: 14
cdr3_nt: TGTGCCAGCTCGCAGGGACAGGGCAACTATGGCTACACCTTC
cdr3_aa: CASSQGQGNYGYTF

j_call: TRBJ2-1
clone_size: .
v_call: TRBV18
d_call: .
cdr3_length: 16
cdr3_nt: TGTGCCAGCTCACCCGCCGGGGGTCTAACTTACAATGAGCAGTTCTTC
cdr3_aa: CASSPAGGLTYNEQFF

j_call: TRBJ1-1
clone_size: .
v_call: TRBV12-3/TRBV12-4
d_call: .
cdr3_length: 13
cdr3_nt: TGTGCCAGCAGTTTCGTGGGGAGCACTGAAGCTTTCTTT
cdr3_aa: CASSFVGSTEAFF

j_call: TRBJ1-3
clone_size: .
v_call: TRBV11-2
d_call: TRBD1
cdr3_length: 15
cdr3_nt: TGTGCCAGCACCAAATTACAGGGGTCTGGAAACACCATATATTTT
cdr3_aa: CASTKLQGSGNTIYF

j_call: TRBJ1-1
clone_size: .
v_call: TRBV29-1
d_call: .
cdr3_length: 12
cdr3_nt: TGCAGCGTTGTGTACTTAAACACTGAAGCTTTCTTT
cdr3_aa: CSVVYLNTEAFF

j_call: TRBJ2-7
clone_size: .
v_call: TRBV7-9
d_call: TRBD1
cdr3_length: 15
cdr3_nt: TGTGCCAGCAGCCCCCGGGACAGGGGCTCCTACGAGCAGTACTTC
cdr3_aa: CASSPRDRGSYEQYF